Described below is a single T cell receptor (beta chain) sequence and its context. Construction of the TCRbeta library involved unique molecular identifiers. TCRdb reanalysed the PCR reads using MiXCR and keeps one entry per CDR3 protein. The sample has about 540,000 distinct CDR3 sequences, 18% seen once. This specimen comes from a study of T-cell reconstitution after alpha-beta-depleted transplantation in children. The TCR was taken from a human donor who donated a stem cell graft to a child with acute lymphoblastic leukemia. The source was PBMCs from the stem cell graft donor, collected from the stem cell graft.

The CDR3 DNA is TGTGCCAGCGGGGACAGGGGTCACGAAAAACTGTTTTTT. Translating gives CASGDRGHEKLFF. The chain joins TRBV7-2 to TRBJ1-4; 10 positions agree with TRBD1. From germline, CDR1 is SGHTA and CDR2 FQGNSA. This CDR3 comprises 13 residues. V lost 8 bases, J lost 8 bases, and 5 bases stayed unmatched.